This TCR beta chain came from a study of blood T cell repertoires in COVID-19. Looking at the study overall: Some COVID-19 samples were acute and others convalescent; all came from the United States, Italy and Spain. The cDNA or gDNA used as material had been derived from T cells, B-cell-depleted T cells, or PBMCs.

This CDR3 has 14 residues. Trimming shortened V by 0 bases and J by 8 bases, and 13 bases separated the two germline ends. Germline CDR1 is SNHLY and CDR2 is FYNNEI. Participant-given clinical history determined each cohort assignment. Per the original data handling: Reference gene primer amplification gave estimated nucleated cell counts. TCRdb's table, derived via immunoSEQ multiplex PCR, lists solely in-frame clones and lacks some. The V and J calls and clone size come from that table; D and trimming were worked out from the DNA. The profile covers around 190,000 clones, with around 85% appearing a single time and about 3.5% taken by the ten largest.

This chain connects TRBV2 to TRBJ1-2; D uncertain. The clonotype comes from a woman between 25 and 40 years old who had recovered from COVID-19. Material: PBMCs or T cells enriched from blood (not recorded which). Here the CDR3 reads CASSEASQSGGYTF. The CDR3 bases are TGTGCCAGCAGTGAAGCGAGCCAGTCAGGAGGCTACACCTTC.